These 27 T cell receptor beta chains share one sample of origin, sequenced in a study of T cell responses to AZD1222 COVID-19 vaccine. Using immunoSEQ multiplex PCR, the repertoire was profiled, and TCRdb retains in-frame clones only, with some absent. The sample lists over 100,000 clones, over 75% occurring once. This sample comprised peripheral blood, obtained on day 0 of AZD1222 vaccination. Receptor source: an adult in good health.

The chain combines TRBV19 with TRBJ1-1; TRBD1 aligns across 7 bases. This CDR3 comprises 15 residues. Per the germline V gene, CDR1 is LNHDA and CDR2 is SQIVND (reference sequence). The ends lost 7 bases at V and 1 base at J; junction bases unmatched: 9. CDR3 region: CASNRDSGWNTEAFF. The CDR3 DNA sequence: TGTGCCAGTAACAGGGACAGCGGGTGGAACACTGAAGCTTTCTTT.

V is TRBV10-3 and J is TRBJ2-2; a weak D match, TRBD2 (6 bases). CDR1 and CDR2 (germline): ENHRY, SYGVKD. The CDR3 extends over 16 amino acids. Trimming removed 4 bases from V and 5 bases from J, with 17 bases in between. The CDR3 nucleotides read TGTGCCATCAGTGTGATGGTTTGGGGAGGAACCGGGGAGCTGTTTTTT. Residues: CAISVMVWGGTGELFF.

About this clone: Other nucleotide sequences from this sample produce the same CDR3. The chain employs TRBV7-9 and TRBJ2-7; D gene ambiguous. CDR3 length: 12 amino acids. The ends were cut back, 1 base at V and 2 bases at J, with 3 bases in the middle. Per germline, CDR1 SEHNR and CDR2 FQNEAQ (reference sequence). The CDR3 DNA is TGTGCCAGCAGCTTAGGGACCTACGAGCAGTACTTC. Translated, it gives CASSLGTYEQYF.

The CDR3: CASSQDSGNPYEQYF. CDR3 DNA: TGCGCCAGCAGCCAAGACTCAGGGAATCCCTACGAGCAGTACTTC. This chain uses TRBV4-3 with TRBJ2-7, with a tentative D call TRBD1 (5 bases). The CDR3 extends over 15 amino acids. V lost 0 bases and J 2 bases, leaving 11 bases between the germline ends. The germline CDR1 and CDR2 sequences are LGHNA and YSLEER.

For the CDR3, the DNA is TGTGCCAGCAGCCCGTTGGTAGGCTATGGCTACACCTTC. Translation: CASSPLVGYGYTF. The rearrangement links TRBV12-3 or TRBV12-4 to TRBJ1-2; no reliable D call. This CDR3 has 13 residues. Trimming removed 6 bases at V and 4 bases at J, with 12 bases between.

In this sample, this clone turned up a few times. The chain employs TRBV5-4 and TRBJ1-2, with D hard to call. CDR3 length: 16 residues. The V end lost 3 bases, the J end lost 5 bases, and 20 bases lay between the germline ends. Germline V gene lookup returns CDR1 SGHNT and CDR2 YYREEE (reference sequence). The CDR3 protein is CASSSLSELFGYGYTF. CDR3 coding DNA: TGTGCCAGCAGCTCGCTGTCTGAGTTATTTGGTTATGGCTACACCTTC.

A note on this clone: Other DNA sequences of this sample code for an identical CDR3. V is TRBV5-1 and J is TRBJ1-6, with a weak D call TRBD1 (5 bases). There are 14 residues in the CDR3. V dropped 0 bases and J dropped 7 bases, with 8 bases sitting between them. Germline CDR1 is SGHRS and CDR2 is YFSETQ. The CDR3 region has the DNA TGCGCCAGCAGCTTGGGGCAGGGCAATTCACCCCTCCACTTT. Its translation is CASSLGQGNSPLHF.

V usage is TRBV30 and J usage is TRBJ2-7; 14 nucleotides match TRBD2. The CDR3 totals 17 residues. From germline, CDR1 is GTSNPN and CDR2 SVGIG (reference sequence). J was trimmed by 2 bases and V by 1 base; bases with no gene match: 7. The CDR3 nucleotides are TGTGCCTGGAGTGGGGGGACTAGCGGGGGCAAAGCCTACGAGCAGTACTTC. It yields the protein CAWSGGTSGGKAYEQYF. Supplemented by reference TRBV30 and TRBJ2-7, the full variable domain reads SQTIHQWPATLVQPVGSPLSLECTVEGTSNPNLYWYRQAAGRGLQLLFYSVGIGQISSEVPQNLSASRPQDRQFILSSKKLLLSDSGFYLCAWSGGTSGGKAYEQYFGPGTRLTVT.

Comment on this clone: Other DNA sequences in the same sample also yield this CDR3. CDR3: CASSIRDSNQPQHF. The CDR3, as DNA: TGTGCCAGTAGTATCAGGGATAGCAATCAGCCCCAGCATTTT. This chain uses TRBV19 with TRBJ1-5; possible D gene TRBD1, 5 bases. V lost 3 bases to trimming and J lost 0 bases, with 6 bases between them. Germline CDR1 and CDR2: LNHDA and SQIVND (reference sequence). This CDR3 spans 14 amino acids.

In its sample, this clone was seen a few times. This sequence joins TRBV7-2 and TRBJ2-2; D is unresolved. V lost 5 bases and J 2 bases, leaving 12 bases between the germline ends. Germline assignment: CDR1 SGHTA and CDR2 FQGNSA. This CDR3 region has 15 residues. The CDR3 DNA follows: TGTGCCAGCAGCCCGTCGACACTTAACACCGGGGAGCTGTTTTTT. This translates into CASSPSTLNTGELFF.

This clone was counted once. This rearrangement joins TRBV7-9 to TRBJ1-1, with D possibly TRBD1 on 6 matching bases. The V end lost 5 bases, the J end lost 8 bases, and 15 bases lay between the germline ends. CDR1 SEHNR and CDR2 FQNEAQ come from the germline V gene (reference sequence). The CDR3 runs 13 residues. This CDR3 is CASSPPGGQEAFF. The DNA of the CDR3 is TGTGCCAGCAGCCCGCCGGGGGGCCAAGAAGCTTTCTTT.

The V gene is TRBV7-9, the J gene TRBJ2-5, with D perhaps matching TRBD2 (6 bases). The germline V gene encodes CDR1 SEHNR and CDR2 FQNEAQ (reference sequence). V lost 1 base to trimming and J lost 5 bases, with 26 bases between them. This CDR3 comprises 19 residues. The CDR3 is CASSLVWSVMGTRGETQYF. The CDR3 DNA follows: TGTGCCAGCAGCTTAGTTTGGTCGGTAATGGGGACCCGGGGGGAGACCCAGTACTTC.

The V gene is TRBV6-2 or TRBV6-3, the J gene TRBJ2-5; the D is unclear. Germline V lookup: CDR1 MNHEY, CDR2 SVGEGT. The CDR3 runs to 15 residues. V was trimmed by 3 bases and J by 2 bases, leaving 13 bases between them. CDR3 residues: CASSYDRLGQETQYF. The CDR3 coding sequence is TGTGCCAGCAGTTATGATCGGCTGGGACAAGAGACCCAGTACTTC.

This chain links TRBV19 with TRBJ1-5, with D perhaps TRBD1 (6 bases). The V and J ends lost 1 base and 7 bases respectively, with 14 bases between them. This CDR3 is 15 amino acids long. Germline-derived CDR1 and CDR2 are LNHDA and SQIVND (reference sequence). CDR3 coding DNA: TGTGCCAGTAGTATAGGCACACAGGGAAACCAGCCCCAGCATTTT. As protein: CASSIGTQGNQPQHF.

V usage is TRBV19 and J usage is TRBJ1-1, with D unresolved. Germline CDR1 LNHDA, CDR2 SQIVND (reference sequence). The CDR3 sequence is 10 residues long. The V and J ends lost 6 bases and 7 bases respectively, with 6 bases between them. The CDR3: CASSGLEAFF. Written as DNA, the CDR3 is TGTGCCAGTAGCGGACTTGAAGCTTTCTTT.

This clone was counted a few times. This chain uses TRBV7-2 with TRBJ2-1; D might be TRBD1 (6 bases). The CDR3 length is 11 residues. Trimming stripped 5 bases from V and 10 bases from J, with 9 bases between. CDR1 SGHTA and CDR2 FQGNSA come from the germline V gene. This CDR3 is CASSVGTEQFF. The CDR3 nucleotides read TGTGCCAGCAGCGTAGGGACAGAGCAGTTCTTC.

This clone has a single count. The V gene is TRBV19, the J gene TRBJ1-1, with 8 bases lining up with TRBD1. The trim removed 9 bases at V and 5 bases at J, leaving 14 bases unmatched. CDR3 size: 15 residues. Germline CDR1 LNHDA, CDR2 SQIVND (reference sequence). The CDR3 sequence: CASTWTGDRGTEAFF. The CDR3 nucleotides are TGTGCCAGCACCTGGACAGGTGACAGGGGAACTGAAGCTTTCTTT.

V and J are TRBV6-2 or TRBV6-3 and TRBJ1-5; 10 nucleotides align to TRBD1. Per the germline V gene, CDR1 is MNHEY and CDR2 is SVGEGT. The CDR3 covers 15 residues. V trimming: 5 bases; J trimming: 4 bases; junction bases outside the gene matches: 5. CDR3 DNA: TGTGCCAGCAGTAGCGGGACAGGGGATAATCAGCCCCAGCATTTT. Its translation: CASSSGTGDNQPQHF.

The genes are TRBV6-4 and TRBJ1-6; D might be TRBD1 (5 bases). Germline-derived CDR1 and CDR2 are MRHNA and SNTAGT. V dropped 3 bases and J dropped 7 bases, with 7 bases sitting between them. The CDR3 totals 13 residues. The CDR3 reads CASSETENSPLHF. Here the CDR3 DNA reads TGTGCCAGCAGTGAGACAGAGAATTCACCCCTCCACTTT.

V usage is TRBV10-2 and J usage is TRBJ1-4, with D possibly being TRBD1 (6 bases). Per germline, CDR1 WSHSY and CDR2 SAAADI. The germline V and J ends were trimmed by 8 bases and 4 bases, with 11 bases remaining between them. The CDR3 is 13 residues long. DNA for the CDR3: TGCGCCAGCGGGGTCAGGGGTAATGAAAAACTGTTTTTT. As protein: CASGVRGNEKLFF.

The gene calls are TRBV2 and TRBJ1-1, with a possible D match to TRBD1 (5 bases). This CDR3 has 12 amino acids. The germline V gene has CDR1 SNHLY and CDR2 FYNNEI. Trimming took 6 bases from V and 11 from J, leaving 16 bases between them. The DNA for the CDR3 is TGTGCCAGCAGGGGGGAGTTCTCCAGGGCTTTCTTT. This codes for CASRGEFSRAFF.

The J gene is TRBJ1-2, the V gene TRBV10-3; no clear D. V was trimmed by 0 bases and J by 8 bases, leaving 16 bases between them. Germline loops: CDR1 ENHRY, CDR2 SYGVKD. The CDR3 runs to 15 residues. The CDR3 nucleotides are TGTGCCATCAGTGAGTCCCCCCAGGCCCCTACGGGCTACACCTTC. As protein: CAISESPQAPTGYTF.

The J gene is TRBJ2-6, the V gene TRBV3-1 (or the pseudogene TRBV3-2); TRBD1 matches at 10 bases. CDR1 is LGHDT, CDR2 YNNKEL, per germline (reference sequence). V lost 7 bases, J lost 0 bases, and 6 bases stayed unmatched. The length of the CDR3 is 17 residues. Here the CDR3 DNA reads TGTGCCAGCATGACCGGGACAGGGGCCTCTGGGGCCAACGTCCTGACTTTC. Protein: CASMTGTGASGANVLTF.

V gene TRBV6-2 or TRBV6-3 combines with J gene TRBJ2-7; D not resolved. The V gene's germline CDR1 is MNHEY and CDR2 SVGEGT. With 2 bases removed from V and 7 bases from J, the gap between germline ends came to 21 bases. This CDR3 comprises 16 residues. CDR3 bases: TGTGCCAGCAGTTACGGTTCCCTCCCGATCGGTTTGGAGCAGTACTTC. This encodes CASSYGSLPIGLEQYF.

The gene calls are TRBV19 and TRBJ2-1, with 7 bases that match TRBD1. Per germline, CDR1 LNHDA and CDR2 SQIVND (reference sequence). The junction had 7 bases not matched to a gene; V was cut back by 4 bases and J by 4 bases. The CDR3 runs 15 residues. This CDR3 is CASSRTGPLYNEQFF. DNA for the CDR3: TGTGCCAGTAGTAGGACAGGTCCCTTATACAATGAGCAGTTCTTC.

The gene calls are TRBV6-5 and TRBJ1-5; D unclear. The CDR3 runs to 10 residues. From germline, CDR1 is MNHEY and CDR2 SVGAGI. Trimming shortened V by 7 bases and J by 6 bases, and 4 bases separated the two germline ends. The CDR3 coding sequence is TGTGCCAGCAACAGTCAGCCCCAGCATTTT. Protein sequence: CASNSQPQHF.

V is TRBV13 and J is TRBJ2-3; 12 bases agree with TRBD2. The CDR3 runs 15 residues. The J segment lost 5 bases and the V segment lost 5 bases, leaving 5 bases of the junction unmatched. Germline V gene data show CDR1 as PRHDT and CDR2 as FYEKMQ (reference sequence). The CDR3 reads CASSLGLAGKDTQYF. The CDR3 DNA reads TGTGCCAGCAGCCTGGGACTAGCGGGCAAAGATACGCAGTATTTT.